This T cell receptor beta chain was identified during a study of cytomegalovirus exposure and HLA in healthy donors. Study-level background: Out of fewer than 500 genotyped donors, about 76% belonged to the Caucasian-associated ancestry cluster.

In the case of this clone: Its antigen is unknown.

Study-level points and caveats: Sequencing had likely introduced a cluster of highly shared sequence variants as an artifact. Specificity of a few CMV-associated chains for CMV antigens was verified in vitro.

V was cut by 7 bases and J by 5 bases, with 20 bases left in between. The CDR3 extends over 16 amino acids. Germline V gene lookup returns CDR1 SGHTA and CDR2 FQGTGA. PCR was performed using 60 Vbeta and 13 Jbeta primers. This table comes from immunoSEQ multiplex PCR, and its TCRdb copy is limited to in-frame clones, with some not included. Among 150,000 or so clones listed, approximately 80% were seen once. The V gene is TRBV7-3, the J gene TRBJ2-2; possible D gene TRBD1, 6 bases. Material for sequencing was PBMCs. The source of this sequence is a man aged 25 to 40 in good health and CMV-seronegative. The CDR3, as DNA: TGTGCCAGCAACAAAGGCCCAGGGGCTAATACCGGGGAGCTGTTTTTT. This encodes CASNKGPGANTGELFF. The full variable domain, rest sourced from reference TRBV7-3 and TRBJ2-2, is GAGVSQTPSNKVTEKGKYVELRCDPISGHTALYWYRQSLGQGPEFLIYFQGTGAADDSGLPNDRFFAVRPEGSVSTLKIQRTERGDSAVYLCASNKGPGANTGELFFGEGSRLTVL.